What follows are 15 T cell receptor beta chains derived from one specimen sequenced in a study of cytomegalovirus exposure and HLA in healthy donors. Assay: immunoSEQ multiplex PCR; the TCRdb copy retains only in-frame clones and omits some. Here the sample spans around 300,000 clones, roughly 85% being singletons. Sequenced sample: PBMCs. All receptors derive from a woman aged 18 to 35 in good health and CMV-seronegative.

This chain links TRBV30 with TRBJ1-1, with 9 bases lining up with TRBD1. The germline V gene encodes CDR1 GTSNPN and CDR2 SVGIG (reference sequence). The V and J ends lost 2 bases and 10 bases, in that order; junction bases with no gene match: 11. The CDR3 is made up of 14 amino acids. CDR3: CAWSLDWDRAGAFF. DNA of the CDR3: TGTGCCTGGAGTCTAGACTGGGACAGGGCGGGAGCTTTCTTT.

The genes are TRBV6-4 and TRBJ2-1; D is perhaps TRBD1 (6 bases). CDR3 length: 17 amino acids. V was cut by 5 bases and J by 4 bases, with 21 bases left in between. Germline V gene data show CDR1 as MRHNA and CDR2 as SNTAGT. This CDR3 reads CASSPHGTPDLYNEQFF. CDR3 sequence (DNA): TGTGCCAGCAGTCCCCACGGGACACCGGACTTATACAATGAGCAGTTCTTC.

The CDR3 sequence: CASSFGGATEAFF. CDR3 coding DNA: TGTGCCAGCAGCTTTGGGGGCGCCACTGAAGCTTTCTTT. This chain joins TRBV7-3 and TRBJ1-1; D may be TRBD1 (6 bases). There are 13 residues in the CDR3. With 3 bases removed from V and 4 bases from J, the gap between germline ends came to 9 bases. Germline CDR1 and CDR2: SGHTA and FQGTGA.

The chain has TRBV6-6 and TRBJ2-5; D perhaps matches TRBD1 (6 bases). Deletions cut 7 bases from V and 0 bases from J, with 18 bases between. This CDR3 is 16 amino acids long. Germline-derived CDR1 and CDR2 are MNHNY and SVGAGI (reference sequence). For the CDR3, the DNA is TGTGCCAGCACCGGCTCGGCAGGGGAGTACCAAGAGACCCAGTACTTC. It translates to CASTGSAGEYQETQYF.

This chain uses TRBV5-1 with TRBJ1-1; D uncertain. V gave up 5 bases and J gave up 1 base, with 12 bases separating them. CDR3 size: 14 residues. The germline gives CDR1 SGHRS, CDR2 YFSETQ. Written as DNA, the CDR3 is TGCGCCAGCAGGTCCCTCCCGGGGAACACTGAAGCTTTCTTT. It encodes CASRSLPGNTEAFF.

The rearrangement links TRBV4-2 to TRBJ2-7; 9 nucleotides match TRBD2. The V and J ends lost 0 bases and 5 bases, in that order; junction bases with no gene match: 8. The CDR3 has 16 amino acids. Germline V lookup: CDR1 LGHNA, CDR2 YNFKEQ. The CDR3 loop is CASSQEAGTSLNEQYF. The CDR3 DNA sequence: TGTGCCAGCAGCCAAGAAGCAGGGACTAGCCTCAACGAGCAGTACTTC.

The chain uses TRBV14 and TRBJ2-7; the D gene is possibly TRBD2 (7 bases). The germline CDR1 and CDR2 sequences are SGHDN and FVKESK. The germline V and J ends were trimmed by 4 bases and 7 bases, with 20 bases remaining between them. The CDR3 extends over 15 amino acids. The CDR3 is CASSPTGGGGREQYF. As DNA, the CDR3 is TGTGCCAGCAGCCCCACCGGGGGCGGGGGCAGGGAGCAGTACTTC.

This chain links TRBV19 with TRBJ2-7, with TRBD1 as a possible D gene (6 bases). V was clipped by 3 bases and J by 3 bases, with 18 bases between them. The germline V gene has CDR1 LNHDA and CDR2 SQIVND (reference sequence). This CDR3 contains 16 residues. The DNA for the CDR3 is TGTGCCAGTAGTATGGCCACCGGGACATGGAACTACGAGCAGTACTTC. It specifies CASSMATGTWNYEQYF. The full variable domain, rest sourced from reference TRBV19 and TRBJ2-7, is DGGITQSPKYLFRKEGQNVTLSCEQNLNHDAMYWYRQDPGQGLRLIYYSQIVNDFQKGDIAEGYSVSREKKESFPLTVTSAQKNPTAFYLCASSMATGTWNYEQYFGPGTRLTVT.

This clone has just a few counts. The rearrangement uses TRBV9 and TRBJ1-3; D might be TRBD1 (6 bases). V was cut by 0 bases and J by 4 bases, with 11 bases left in between. This CDR3 has 15 residues. Germline CDR1 reads SGDLS; CDR2 reads YYNGEE. CDR3 DNA sequence: TGTGCCAGCAGCGTAGCCCCGACAGGCGGAAACACCATATATTTT. It yields the protein CASSVAPTGGNTIYF.

This chain links TRBV18 with TRBJ2-1; maybe TRBD2 (5 bases). CDR3 length equals 15 residues. Trimming took off 3 bases at V and 3 bases at J, with 12 bases between the two ends. In germline, CDR1 is KGHSH, CDR2 LQKENI. CDR3 bases: TGTGCCAGCTCACCCGGACTTTCGGGCTACAATGAGCAGTTCTTC. As protein: CASSPGLSGYNEQFF.

The chain uses TRBV7-9 and TRBJ2-7, with 9 bases matching TRBD1. The CDR3 loop spans 14 amino acids. CDR1 SEHNR and CDR2 FQNEAQ come from the germline V gene (reference sequence). V lost 5 bases and J lost 3; bases outside the gene matches: 5. Here the CDR3 DNA reads TGTGCCAGCAGCCCCGGGACAGGGTACTACGAGCAGTACTTC. Protein product: CASSPGTGYYEQYF.

V gene TRBV30 combines with J gene TRBJ2-1; D not resolved. The CDR3 runs to 10 residues. CDR1 and CDR2 (germline): GTSNPN, SVGIG (reference sequence). V lost 4 bases to trimming and J lost 8 bases, with 6 bases between them. The CDR3 spells CAWMVDEQFF. The CDR3 DNA sequence: TGTGCCTGGATGGTAGATGAGCAGTTCTTC. The variable domain in full, completed from reference TRBV30 and TRBJ2-1, reads SQTIHQWPATLVQPVGSPLSLECTVEGTSNPNLYWYRQAAGRGLQLLFYSVGIGQISSEVPQNLSASRPQDRQFILSSKKLLLSDSGFYLCAWMVDEQFFGPGTRLTVL.

The chain links TRBV19 to TRBJ2-3, with 9 bases identical to TRBD1. Germline assignment: CDR1 LNHDA and CDR2 SQIVND (reference sequence). The CDR3 extends over 16 amino acids. V gave up 3 bases and J gave up 0 bases; unmatched junction bases: 4. CDR3 residues: CASSIWTGASTDTQYF. The CDR3 DNA sequence: TGTGCCAGTAGTATCTGGACAGGGGCTAGCACAGATACGCAGTATTTT.

The chain recombines TRBV6-6 with TRBJ1-4, with 9 positions matching TRBD1. J gave up 5 bases and V 2 bases, and 3 bases lay outside the gene matches. CDR3 length equals 15 residues. Germline V lookup: CDR1 MNHNY, CDR2 SVGAGI (reference sequence). The CDR3 spells CASSYPTGGNEKLFF. CDR3 in DNA: TGTGCCAGCAGTTACCCAACAGGGGGCAATGAAAAACTGTTTTTT.

The V and J genes are TRBV30 and TRBJ2-7; 13 bases map to TRBD2. From germline, CDR1 is GTSNPN and CDR2 SVGIG (reference sequence). The CDR3 runs 14 residues. J was trimmed by 9 bases and V by 2 bases; bases with no gene match: 7. The CDR3: CAWSIGTSGVPQYF. The DNA of the CDR3 is TGTGCCTGGAGTATCGGGACTAGCGGGGTCCCGCAGTACTTC.